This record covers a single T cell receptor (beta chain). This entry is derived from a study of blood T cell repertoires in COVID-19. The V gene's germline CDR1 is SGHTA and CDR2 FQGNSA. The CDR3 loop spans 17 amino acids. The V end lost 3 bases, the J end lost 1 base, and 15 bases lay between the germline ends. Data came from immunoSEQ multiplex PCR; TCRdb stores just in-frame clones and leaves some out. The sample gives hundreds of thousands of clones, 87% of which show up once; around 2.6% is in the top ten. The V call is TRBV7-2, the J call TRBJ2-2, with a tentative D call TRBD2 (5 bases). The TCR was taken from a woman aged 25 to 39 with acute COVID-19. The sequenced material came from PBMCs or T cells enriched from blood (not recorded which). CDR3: CASSFGDPRGNTGELFF. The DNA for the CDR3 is TGTGCCAGCAGCTTCGGGGATCCTCGGGGGAACACCGGGGAGCTGTTTTTT.